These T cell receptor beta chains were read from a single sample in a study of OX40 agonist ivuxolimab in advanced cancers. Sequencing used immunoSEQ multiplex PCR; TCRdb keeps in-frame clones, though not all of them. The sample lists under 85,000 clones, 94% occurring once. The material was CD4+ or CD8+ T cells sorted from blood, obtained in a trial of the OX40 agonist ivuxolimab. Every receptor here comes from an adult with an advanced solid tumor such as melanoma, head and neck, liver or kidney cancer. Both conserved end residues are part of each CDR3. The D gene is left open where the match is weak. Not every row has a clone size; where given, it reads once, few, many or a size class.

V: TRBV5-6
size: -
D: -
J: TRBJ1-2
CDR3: CASSLGGSGYTF
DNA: TGTGCCAGCAGCTTGGGAGGGTCTGGCTACACCTTC

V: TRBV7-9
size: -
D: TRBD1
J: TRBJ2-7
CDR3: CASSPGQGYEQYF
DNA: TGTGCCAGCAGCCCTGGACAGGGGTACGAGCAGTACTTC

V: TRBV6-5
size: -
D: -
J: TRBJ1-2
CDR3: CASSLGRNEDYGYTF
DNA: TGTGCCAGCAGTCTCGGACGGAATGAGGACTATGGCTACACCTTC

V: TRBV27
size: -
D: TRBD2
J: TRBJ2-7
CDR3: CASSLAGGIYEQYF
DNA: TGTGCCAGCAGTCTAGCGGGAGGTATCTACGAGCAGTACTTC

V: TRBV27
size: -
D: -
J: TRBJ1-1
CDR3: CASSWTDNTEAFF
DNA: TGTGCCAGCAGTTGGACAGATAACACTGAAGCTTTCTTT

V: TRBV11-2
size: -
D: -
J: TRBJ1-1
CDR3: CATLNSVTEAFF
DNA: TGTGCCACTCTAAACTCGGTCACTGAAGCTTTCTTT

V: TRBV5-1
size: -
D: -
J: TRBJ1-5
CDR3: CASSSLGLGRDTQHF
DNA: TGCGCCAGCAGCTCCCTTGGATTGGGTAGAGATACGCAGCATTTT

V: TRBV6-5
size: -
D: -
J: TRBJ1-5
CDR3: CASAYSGARQPQHF
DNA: TGTGCCAGCGCATACTCAGGGGCGAGGCAGCCCCAGCATTTT

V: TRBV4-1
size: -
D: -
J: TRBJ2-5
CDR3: CASSPRTAAVQETQYF
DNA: TGCGCCAGCAGCCCCCGCACAGCGGCCGTCCAAGAGACCCAGTACTTC

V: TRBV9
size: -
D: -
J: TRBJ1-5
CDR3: CASSEGGSSQPQHF
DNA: TGTGCCAGCAGCGAGGGTGGGTCCAGTCAGCCCCAGCATTTT

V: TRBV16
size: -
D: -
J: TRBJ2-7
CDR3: CASSQYGQGGEYEQYF
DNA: TGTGCCAGCAGCCAATATGGGCAGGGCGGCGAGTACGAGCAGTACTTC

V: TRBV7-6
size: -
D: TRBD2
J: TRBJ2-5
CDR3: CASSRLAGETQYF
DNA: TGTGCCAGCAGCAGACTAGCGGGGGAGACCCAGTACTTC

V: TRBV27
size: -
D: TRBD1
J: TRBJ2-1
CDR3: CASSFTGTGAYNEQFF
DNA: TGTGCCAGCAGTTTTACCGGGACAGGAGCCTACAATGAGCAGTTCTTC

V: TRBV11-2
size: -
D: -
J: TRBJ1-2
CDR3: CASSLGLTGGGYTF
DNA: TGTGCCAGCAGCTTAGGTCTAACAGGTGGTGGCTACACCTTC

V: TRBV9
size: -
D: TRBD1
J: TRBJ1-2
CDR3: CASSGRAGTEKEGGYTF
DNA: TGTGCCAGCAGCGGACGAGCCGGGACAGAAAAGGAGGGTGGCTACACCTTC

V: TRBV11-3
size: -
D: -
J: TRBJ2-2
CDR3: CASSLPGGLTNTGELFF
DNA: TGTGCCAGCAGCTTACCAGGGGGACTAACTAACACCGGGGAGCTGTTTTTT

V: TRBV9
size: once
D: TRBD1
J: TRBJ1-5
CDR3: CASSATGEGQPQHF
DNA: TGTGCCAGCAGCGCTACAGGGGAGGGACAGCCCCAGCATTTT

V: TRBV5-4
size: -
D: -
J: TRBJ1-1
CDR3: CASSLGTEAFF
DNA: TGTGCCAGCAGCCTGGGAACTGAAGCTTTCTTT

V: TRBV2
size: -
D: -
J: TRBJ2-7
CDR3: CATDREGEQYF
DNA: TGTGCCACCGACAGGGAGGGAGAGCAGTACTTC

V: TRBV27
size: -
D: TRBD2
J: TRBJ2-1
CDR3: CASSSGLAGEGEQFF
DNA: TGTGCCAGCAGTTCGGGACTAGCGGGAGAGGGTGAGCAGTTCTTC

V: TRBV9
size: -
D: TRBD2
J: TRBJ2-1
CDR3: CASSPYPGLAPDEQFF
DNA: TGTGCCAGCAGCCCCTACCCGGGACTAGCGCCCGATGAGCAGTTCTTC

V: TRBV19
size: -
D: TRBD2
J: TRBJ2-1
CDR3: CASSIGGSRVYEQFF
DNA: TGTGCCAGTAGTATCGGGGGGAGTAGGGTCTATGAGCAGTTCTTC

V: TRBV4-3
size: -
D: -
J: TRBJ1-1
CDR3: CASSQDLRGTEAFF
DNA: TGCGCCAGCAGCCAAGATCTGAGAGGCACTGAAGCTTTCTTT

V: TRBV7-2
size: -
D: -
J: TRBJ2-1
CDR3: CASSPVGNEQFF
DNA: TGTGCCAGCAGCCCCGTGGGGAATGAGCAGTTCTTC

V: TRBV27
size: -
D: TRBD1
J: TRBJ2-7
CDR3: CASSLTGTGAYEQYF
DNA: TGTGCCAGCAGTCTCACCGGGACAGGGGCCTACGAGCAGTACTTC

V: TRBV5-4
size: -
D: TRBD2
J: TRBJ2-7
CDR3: CASSPREGLYEQYF
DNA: TGTGCCAGCAGCCCAAGGGAGGGCCTGTACGAGCAGTACTTC

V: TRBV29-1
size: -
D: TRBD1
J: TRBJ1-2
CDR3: CSAQGNRVGYTF
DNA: TGCAGCGCACAGGGGAACCGCGTAGGCTACACCTTC

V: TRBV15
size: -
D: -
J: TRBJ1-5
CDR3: CATSTKRGSLSNQPQHF
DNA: TGTGCCACCAGCACAAAACGGGGGTCCCTTAGCAATCAGCCCCAGCATTTT

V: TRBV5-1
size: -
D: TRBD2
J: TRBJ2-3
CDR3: CASSFLSAGAADTQYF
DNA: TGCGCCAGCAGCTTCCTTTCAGCGGGAGCCGCAGATACGCAGTATTTT

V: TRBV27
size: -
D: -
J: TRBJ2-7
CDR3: CASSSRAGSSYEQYF
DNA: TGTGCCAGCAGTTCCCGCGCGGGGAGCTCCTACGAGCAGTACTTC